Given below is one TCR beta chain in context. What it recognizes is unknown. It was the approximately 120-subject validation cohort, separate from the approximately 700-subject first cohort, to which the donors belonged. TCRdb keeps only in-frame clones here, not all; method: immunoSEQ multiplex PCR. The sample yields 150,000 to 200,000 clones, 85% seen once. This specimen comes from a study of cytomegalovirus exposure and HLA in healthy donors. Whole-study context: The same platform was used for the roughly 120 validation repertoires and the approximately 670 first-cohort repertoires, a later analysis reported.

Study results and caveats: TCR sequences were mostly rare, though some public TCRs occurred in many donors. Both high specificity and high sensitivity reportedly marked the classifier's diagnosis of cytomegalovirus status.

This receptor was obtained from a young man in good health and CMV-seropositive. The specimen was PBMCs.

The CDR3 nucleotides are TGTGCCAGCAGCTCTACCGGGACAGGGAGTGCGGCTAATGAAAAACTGTTTTTT. Its protein is CASSSTGTGSAANEKLFF. The V and J genes are TRBV7-6 and TRBJ1-4; TRBD1 matches 9 bases. This CDR3 is built from 18 residues. Per the germline V gene, CDR1 is SGHVS and CDR2 is FNYEAQ. Losses at the gene ends were 4 bases for V and 3 bases for J; bases not matched to a gene: 12.